These 15 T cell receptor beta chains originate from one sample sequenced in a study of identical twins. Via MiXCR, TCRdb re-called the 5' RACE reads, giving one row per CDR3 protein. This table holds roughly 540,000 distinct CDR3 sequences, roughly a fifth found once. This sample also belongs to another study, concerning T cells expressing NK-cell markers.

The sequenced sample was CD4+ T cells sorted from blood. The receptors derive from a woman between 18 and 29 years old in good health.

The chain carries TRBV4-3 and TRBJ2-3, with 12 bases aligning to TRBD2. The CDR3 runs to 17 residues. The junction had 7 bases not matched to a gene; V was cut back by 5 bases and J by 1 base. CDR1 and CDR2 (germline): LGHNA, YSLEER. CDR3 nucleotides: TGCGCCAGCAGCGAGACTAGCGGGGGCGGGGGCACAGATACGCAGTATTTT. Translated, it gives CASSETSGGGGTDTQYF.

This chain links TRBV2 with TRBJ2-5, with 8 nucleotides matching TRBD1. The V and J ends lost 4 bases and 5 bases, in that order; junction bases with no gene match: 12. The CDR3 has 16 residues. Germline CDR1 is SNHLY and CDR2 is FYNNEI. The CDR3 is CASSVFRQGSGETQYF. In DNA, the CDR3 is TGTGCCAGCAGTGTCTTTCGACAGGGGAGCGGGGAGACCCAGTACTTC.

This clonotype was detected only a few times. The chain recombines TRBV5-1 with TRBJ2-1; D possibly corresponds to TRBD2 (6 bases). The CDR3 runs to 16 residues. The germline V gene encodes CDR1 SGHRS and CDR2 YFSETQ. Between the trimmed V and J ends, which lost 8 bases and 0 bases, there was a span of 18 bases. CDR3 sequence: CASAPGTGNSYNEQFF. As DNA, the CDR3 is TGCGCCAGTGCCCCTGGGACTGGGAACTCCTACAATGAGCAGTTCTTC.

The V gene is TRBV20-1, the J gene TRBJ2-2; D unclear. This CDR3 has 13 residues. Germline V CDR1 and CDR2: DFQATT, SNEGSKA (reference sequence). The V gene lost 4 bases and the J gene lost 4 bases, with 10 bases spanning the gap. The chain's CDR3 is CSATGVTTGELFF. CDR3 in DNA: TGCAGTGCTACTGGGGTAACCACCGGGGAGCTGTTTTTT.

The V gene is TRBV19, the J gene TRBJ2-1; D gene ambiguous. The CDR3 sequence is 15 residues long. Germline V gene sequence: CDR1 LNHDA, CDR2 SQIVND (reference sequence). With 6 bases removed from V and 0 bases from J, the gap between germline ends came to 12 bases. CDR3 protein: CASRPQDASYNEQFF. As DNA, the CDR3 is TGTGCCAGTAGACCTCAGGACGCCTCCTACAATGAGCAGTTCTTC. The whole variable domain, filled in from reference TRBV19 and TRBJ2-1, reads DGGITQSPKYLFRKEGQNVTLSCEQNLNHDAMYWYRQDPGQGLRLIYYSQIVNDFQKGDIAEGYSVSREKKESFPLTVTSAQKNPTAFYLCASRPQDASYNEQFFGPGTRLTVL.

There are many counts of this clonotype. The chain has TRBV7-2 and TRBJ2-3, with 9 bases matching TRBD2. The germline V gene encodes CDR1 SGHTA and CDR2 FQGNSA. Trimming cost V 6 bases and J 3 bases; bases outside gene matches: 13. This CDR3 comprises 17 residues. The CDR3 sequence is CASRSTGGRVRTDTQYF. The CDR3 nucleotides are TGTGCCAGCAGGTCGACCGGCGGGAGGGTGAGGACAGATACGCAGTATTTT.

A few counts support this clonotype. The J gene is TRBJ2-3, the V gene TRBV20-1; no firm D call. This CDR3 is built from 12 residues. The V gene's germline CDR1 is DFQATT and CDR2 SNEGSKA (reference sequence). V lost 4 bases and J lost 4, with 9 bases in between. CDR3 sequence reads: CSAKNPSDTQYF. The CDR3 coding sequence is TGCAGTGCTAAAAACCCTTCAGATACGCAGTATTTT.

The sample holds a few counts of this clonotype. The gene calls are TRBV7-2 and TRBJ1-6; no reliable D call. CDR1 and CDR2 from the germline V gene are SGHTA and FQGNSA. The CDR3 loop spans 14 amino acids. Trimming cost V 1 base and J 10 bases, with 11 bases left between them. The CDR3 DNA follows: TGTGCCAGCAGCTTAGTACTAAACGGATCACCCCTCCACTTT. Its translation is CASSLVLNGSPLHF.

The chain combines TRBV7-6 with TRBJ1-4; no clear D gene. Germline V gene data show CDR1 as SGHVS and CDR2 as FNYEAQ. The V end lost 6 bases, the J end lost 5 bases, and 10 bases lay between the germline ends. This CDR3 region has 13 residues. CDR3 loop: CASSPVLNEKLFF. The CDR3 nucleotides read TGTGCCAGCAGTCCAGTCCTGAATGAAAAACTGTTTTTT.

The V gene is TRBV6-6, the J gene TRBJ2-7; no clear D. The CDR3 totals 13 residues. Germline CDR1 is MNHNY and CDR2 is SVGAGI (reference sequence). V was shortened by 6 bases and J by 2 bases, with 11 bases between the two germline ends. In nucleotides, the CDR3 is TGTGCCAGCAGGTTAAGAGATACCTACGAGCAGTACTTC. It translates to CASRLRDTYEQYF.

The table lists this clonotype with a few counts. The chain employs TRBV29-1 and TRBJ1-2; unclear D gene. V gave up 7 bases and J gave up 1 base, with 16 bases separating them. Germline CDR1 is SQVTM and CDR2 is ANQGSEA. The CDR3 loop spans 14 amino acids. Here the CDR3 DNA reads TGCAGCGGACCTTTCTCGAACTTTAACTATGGCTACACCTTC. This encodes CSGPFSNFNYGYTF.

V is TRBV9 and J is TRBJ2-2; no reliable D call. This CDR3 is built from 13 residues. Trimming cost V 1 base and J 4 bases, with 5 bases left between them. Germline CDR1 and CDR2: SGDLS and YYNGEE. This CDR3 is CASSVYCTGELFF. CDR3 DNA sequence: TGTGCCAGCAGCGTATACTGCACCGGGGAGCTGTTTTTT. Drawing the rest from reference TRBV9 and TRBJ2-2, the complete variable domain is DSGVTQTPKHLITATGQRVTLRCSPRSGDLSVYWYQQSLDQGLQFLIQYYNGEERAKGNILERFSAQQFPDLHSELNLSSLELGDSALYFCASSVYCTGELFFGEGSRLTVL.

Only a few counts were recorded for this clonotype. The rearrangement uses TRBV5-1 and TRBJ1-4, with D maybe TRBD1 (5 bases). Trimming took 5 bases from V and 5 from J, leaving 10 bases between them. CDR1 SGHRS and CDR2 YFSETQ come from the germline V gene. The length of the CDR3 is 13 residues. CDR3 DNA sequence: TGCGCCAGCAGGGCAGGGCCGAATGAAAAACTGTTTTTT. It translates to CASRAGPNEKLFF.

The CDR3 DNA reads as TGCAGTGCCGTAGTAGGGGGGATGTACGAGCAGTACTTC. Protein product: CSAVVGGMYEQYF. V is TRBV20-1 and J is TRBJ2-7; either TRBD1 or TRBD2 may fit D (6 bases each). CDR1 is DFQATT, CDR2 SNEGSKA, per germline (reference sequence). The ends were cut back, 6 bases at V and 4 bases at J, with 16 bases in the middle. The CDR3 has 13 amino acids.

The J gene is TRBJ2-7, the V gene TRBV6-4; 7 bases are a match to TRBD2. CDR3 length: 14 amino acids. Germline CDR1 reads MRHNA; CDR2 reads SNTAGT. V was pared by 8 bases and J by 0 bases, with 7 bases of the junction left unmatched. CDR3 residues: CASSREADSYEQYF. The CDR3 DNA is TGTGCCAGCTCCCGGGAGGCGGACTCCTACGAGCAGTACTTC.